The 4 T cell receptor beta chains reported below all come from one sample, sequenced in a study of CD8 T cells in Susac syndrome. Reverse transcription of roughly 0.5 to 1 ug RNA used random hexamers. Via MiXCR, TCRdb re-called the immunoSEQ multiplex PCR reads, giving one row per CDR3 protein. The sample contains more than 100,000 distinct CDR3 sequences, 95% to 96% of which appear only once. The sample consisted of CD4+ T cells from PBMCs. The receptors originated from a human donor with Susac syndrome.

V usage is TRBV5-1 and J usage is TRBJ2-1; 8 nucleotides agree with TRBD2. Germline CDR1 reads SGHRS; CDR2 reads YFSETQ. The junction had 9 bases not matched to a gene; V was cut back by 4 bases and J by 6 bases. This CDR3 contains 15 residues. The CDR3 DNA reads TGCGCCAGCAGCCCCCCGGGACTAGGGACCAATGAGCAGTTCTTC. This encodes CASSPPGLGTNEQFF.

This chain's CDR3 is CASSQELYQETQYF. As DNA, the CDR3 is TGTGCCAGCAGCCAAGAACTGTACCAAGAGACCCAGTACTTC. The rearrangement links TRBV3-1 to TRBJ2-5; D remains unclear. Deletions cut 0 bases from V and 0 bases from J, with 5 bases between. The CDR3 totals 14 residues. Germline-derived CDR1 and CDR2 are LGHDT and YNNKEL (reference sequence).

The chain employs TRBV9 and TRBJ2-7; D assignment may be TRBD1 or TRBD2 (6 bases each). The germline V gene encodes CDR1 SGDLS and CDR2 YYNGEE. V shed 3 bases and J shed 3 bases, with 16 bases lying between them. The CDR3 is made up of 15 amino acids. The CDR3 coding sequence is TGTGCCAGCAGCGGAGATGGGGGGCCCTACTACGAGCAGTACTTC. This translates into CASSGDGGPYYEQYF. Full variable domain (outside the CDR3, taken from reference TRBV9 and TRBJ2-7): DSGVTQTPKHLITATGQRVTLRCSPRSGDLSVYWYQQSLDQGLQFLIQYYNGEERAKGNILERFSAQQFPDLHSELNLSSLELGDSALYFCASSGDGGPYYEQYFGPGTRLTVT.

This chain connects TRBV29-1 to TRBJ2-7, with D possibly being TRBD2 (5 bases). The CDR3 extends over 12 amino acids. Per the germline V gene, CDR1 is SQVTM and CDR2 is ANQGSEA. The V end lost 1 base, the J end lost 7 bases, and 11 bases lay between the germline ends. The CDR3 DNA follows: TGCAGCGTTGAAGGCGCGGGTGAAGAGCAGTACTTC. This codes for CSVEGAGEEQYF.